Below, 21 T cell receptor beta chains from the same sample are listed, as sequenced in a study of control samples from healthy donors and cancer patients. Assay: immunoSEQ multiplex PCR; the TCRdb copy retains only in-frame clones and omits some. The sample carries 130,000 or so clones, about 90% recorded once. Source material: blood. All receptors come from a woman aged 50 to 60 in good health.

The J gene is TRBJ1-1, the V gene TRBV19; D may be TRBD1 (6 bases). V was cut by 7 bases and J by 5 bases, with 26 bases left in between. There are 17 residues in the CDR3. Germline V gene sequence: CDR1 LNHDA, CDR2 SQIVND (reference sequence). The CDR3 sequence: CASTPRVDRVRGTEAFF. The CDR3 DNA sequence: TGTGCCAGTACCCCTCGAGTGGACAGAGTCAGGGGAACTGAAGCTTTCTTT. The whole variable domain, filled in from reference TRBV19 and TRBJ1-1, reads DGGITQSPKYLFRKEGQNVTLSCEQNLNHDAMYWYRQDPGQGLRLIYYSQIVNDFQKGDIAEGYSVSREKKESFPLTVTSAQKNPTAFYLCASTPRVDRVRGTEAFFGQGTRLTVV.

The V gene is TRBV7-9, the J gene TRBJ1-4, with D perhaps matching TRBD1 (5 bases). Germline CDR1 SEHNR, CDR2 FQNEAQ (reference sequence). There are 14 residues in the CDR3. The V and J ends lost 0 bases and 8 bases respectively, with 10 bases between them. The CDR3 nucleotides are TGTGCCAGCAGCTTAGCGTCAGGGAAGGAAAAACTGTTTTTT. Translation: CASSLASGKEKLFF.

V gene TRBV11-2 combines with J gene TRBJ1-1, with D hard to call. Germline CDR1 is SGHAT and CDR2 is FQNNGV. This CDR3 contains 14 residues. The V gene lost 1 base and the J gene lost 2 bases, with 8 bases spanning the gap. The CDR3 loop reads CASSLVAGNTEAFF. CDR3 nucleotide sequence: TGTGCCAGCAGCTTAGTCGCGGGAAACACTGAAGCTTTCTTT. Full variable domain (outside the CDR3, taken from reference TRBV11-2 and TRBJ1-1): EAGVAQSPRYKIIEKRQSVAFWCNPISGHATLYWYQQILGQGPKLLIQFQNNGVVDDSQLPKDRFSAERLKGVDSTLKIQPAKLEDSAVYLCASSLVAGNTEAFFGQGTRLTVV.

The V and J genes are TRBV2 and TRBJ2-3; 9 bases line up with TRBD1. J lost 0 bases, V lost 7 bases, and 2 bases had no gene match. CDR1 is SNHLY, CDR2 FYNNEI, per germline. This CDR3 spans 14 amino acids. The DNA for the CDR3 is TGTGCCAGCAAGACAGGGGGTAGCACAGATACGCAGTATTTT. Protein: CASKTGGSTDTQYF.

This sequence joins TRBV24-1 and TRBJ2-3; 10 bases map to TRBD1. Germline trimming cut 3 bases from V and 5 bases from J; bases unmatched to any gene: 4. CDR3 length: 15 residues. Germline V gene sequence: CDR1 KGHDR, CDR2 SFDVKD. CDR3 residues: CATSDTGTGEDTQYF. In DNA form, the CDR3 reads TGTGCCACCAGTGATACGGGGACAGGGGAAGATACGCAGTATTTT.

The rearrangement links TRBV2 to TRBJ2-2, with TRBD2 as a possible D gene (6 bases). The ends were cut back, 8 bases at V and 6 bases at J, with 13 bases in the middle. CDR3 length: 13 residues. Germline CDR1 reads SNHLY; CDR2 reads FYNNEI. The CDR3: CASRTSRAGELFF. DNA for the CDR3: TGTGCCAGCCGTACTAGCCGCGCCGGGGAGCTGTTTTTT.

This chain joins TRBV10-3 and TRBJ2-3, with 12 bases matching TRBD2. V was clipped by 2 bases and J by 3 bases; unmatched bases: 0. CDR1 is ENHRY and CDR2 is SYGVKD in the germline V gene. The CDR3 loop spans 15 amino acids. The CDR3 sequence: CAISEGTSGTDTQYF. CDR3 in DNA: TGTGCCATCAGTGAGGGGACTAGCGGGACAGATACGCAGTATTTT.

The chain recombines TRBV28 with TRBJ1-6; D unclear. Germline-derived CDR1 and CDR2 are MDHEN and SYDVKM. Trimming shortened V by 5 bases and J by 6 bases, and 8 bases separated the two germline ends. CDR3 length: 13 residues. CDR3 loop: CASSGWSNSPLHF. The CDR3 bases are TGTGCCAGCAGTGGGTGGTCTAATTCACCCCTCCACTTT.

This sequence joins TRBV18 and TRBJ2-7; D is unresolved. V gave up 4 bases and J gave up 1 base, with 5 bases separating them. Looked up from germline, CDR1 is KGHSH and CDR2 is LQKENI. This CDR3 has 12 residues. DNA of the CDR3: TGTGCCAGCTCACAAACTTCCTACGAGCAGTACTTC. It translates to CASSQTSYEQYF.

This clone was seen once. The genes are TRBV5-1 and TRBJ1-2; maybe TRBD1 (6 bases). The CDR3 extends over 15 amino acids. Trimming cost V 4 bases and J 8 bases, with 21 bases left between them. CDR1 and CDR2 (germline): SGHRS, YFSETQ. The CDR3 sequence is CASSPPGGGYEGYTF. The CDR3, as DNA: TGCGCCAGCAGCCCTCCGGGAGGGGGTTATGAGGGCTACACCTTC. Using reference TRBV5-1 and TRBJ1-2 for the parts outside the CDR3, the full variable domain is KAGVTQTPRYLIKTRGQQVTLSCSPISGHRSVSWYQQTPGQGLQFLFEYFSETQRNKGNFPGRFSGRQFSNSRSEMNVSTLELGDSALYLCASSPPGGGYEGYTFGSGTRLTVV.

The chain couples TRBV12-3 or TRBV12-4 to TRBJ2-7; weak D call: TRBD1 (5 bases). Trimming stripped 8 bases from V and 4 bases from J, with 15 bases between. This CDR3 contains 13 residues. The CDR3 protein is CASQAGLMYEQYF. CDR3 nucleotide sequence: TGTGCCAGCCAGGCAGGGCTAATGTACGAGCAGTACTTC.

As regards this clone: The identical CDR3 is also encoded by other nucleotide sequences in the sample. J is TRBJ2-5 and V is TRBV5-1; either TRBD1 or TRBD2 may supply D (5 bases each). Trimming shortened V by 0 bases and J by 5 bases, and 11 bases separated the two germline ends. Looked up from germline, CDR1 is SGHRS and CDR2 is YFSETQ. The CDR3 totals 14 residues. CDR3 nucleotides: TGCGCCAGCAGCTTGGAGATGGGGGTGGAGACCCAGTACTTC. It codes for CASSLEMGVETQYF.

The rearrangement uses TRBV29-1 and TRBJ1-1; no firm D call. CDR3 length: 13 amino acids. Germline lookup yields CDR1 SQVTM and CDR2 ANQGSEA. V was shortened by 7 bases and J by 1 base, with 13 bases between the two germline ends. This CDR3 is CSGAPSPNTEAFF. The CDR3 DNA is TGCAGCGGGGCCCCAAGTCCGAACACTGAAGCTTTCTTT.

This clone was seen a few times. This chain uses TRBV6-5 with TRBJ2-7; 7 nucleotides align to TRBD1. Germline trimming cut 6 bases from V and 1 base from J; bases unmatched to any gene: 9. Germline V CDR1 and CDR2: MNHEY, SVGAGI. The CDR3 consists of 15 residues. CDR3 DNA sequence: TGTGCCAGCAGCTTAACAGAGACAGGGTCCTACGAGCAGTACTTC. Amino acids: CASSLTETGSYEQYF.

This chain links TRBV30 with TRBJ1-1; D gene ambiguous. This CDR3 has 12 amino acids. V was cut by 2 bases and J by 1 base, with 5 bases left in between. Germline-derived CDR1 and CDR2 are GTSNPN and SVGIG (reference sequence). CDR3 in amino acids: CAWSRENTEAFF. In nucleotides, the CDR3 is TGTGCCTGGAGTAGGGAGAACACTGAAGCTTTCTTT.

The chain recombines TRBV18 with TRBJ2-1; D possibly uses TRBD1 or TRBD2 (5 bases each). Germline V gene sequence: CDR1 KGHSH, CDR2 LQKENI. Trimming cost V 4 bases and J 10 bases, with 38 bases left between them. The CDR3 length is 21 residues. The CDR3 reads CASSLPKPGPQRPYLLFEQFF. The CDR3 nucleotides are TGTGCCAGCTCACTACCGAAACCGGGACCTCAACGACCCTACTTATTATTCGAGCAGTTCTTC.

The V gene is TRBV6-1, the J gene TRBJ1-2; D ambiguous. CDR3 length: 14 amino acids. CDR1 is MNHNS, CDR2 SASEGT, per germline. Trimming shortened V by 1 base and J by 2 bases, and 8 bases separated the two germline ends. The CDR3 loop is CASSEGVGNYGYTF. The CDR3 nucleotides read TGTGCCAGCAGTGAAGGGGTGGGCAACTATGGCTACACCTTC.

The gene calls are TRBV10-3 and TRBJ2-2; D uncertain. V was shortened by 7 bases and J by 0 bases, with 12 bases between the two germline ends. Germline CDR1 is ENHRY and CDR2 is SYGVKD. The CDR3 runs to 15 residues. CDR3 sequence (DNA): TGTGCCATCAAGTCCCACAGAACGAACACCGGGGAGCTGTTTTTT. Its translation is CAIKSHRTNTGELFF.

There are a few counts of this clone. The chain combines TRBV4-2 with TRBJ1-1, with TRBD1 identical over 11 bases. V trimming: 3 bases; J trimming: 7 bases; junction bases outside the gene matches: 7. Germline loops: CDR1 LGHNA, CDR2 YNFKEQ. This CDR3 has 15 amino acids. The CDR3 region is CASSQPRTGGFEAFF. The DNA of the CDR3 is TGTGCCAGCAGCCAGCCCCGGACAGGGGGCTTTGAAGCTTTCTTT.

The chain couples TRBV5-6 to TRBJ2-7, with a possible D match to TRBD1 (6 bases). Per germline, CDR1 SGHDT and CDR2 YYEEEE. Trimming removed 4 bases from V and 2 bases from J, with 16 bases in between. The CDR3 length is 15 residues. The CDR3 sequence is CASSTLQGRAYEQYF. The CDR3 DNA reads as TGTGCCAGCAGCACACTACAGGGTCGGGCCTACGAGCAGTACTTC.

The sample holds one count of this clone. CDR3 nucleotides: TGTGCCTCCAGGACCGTTTCCTACGAGCAGTACTTC. Encoded protein: CASRTVSYEQYF. The chain recombines TRBV6-5 with TRBJ2-7; D uncertain. Deletions cut 11 bases from V and 1 base from J, with 12 bases between. The CDR3 consists of 12 residues. Per the germline V gene, CDR1 is MNHEY and CDR2 is SVGAGI.